Following are 24 T cell receptor beta chains from one sample sequenced in a study of shared clonotypes between healthy human individuals (dated by TCRdb to 2018 to 2021). CD8 naive samples consisted of CD45RO-negative cells that were positively selected for CCR7, yielding a CD45RA+CCR7+ population without TemRA cells. The library was produced with the immunoSEQ multiplex PCR assay. The source is immuneACCESS, and TCRdb retained only in-frame sequences with V and J called. Part of the clones is not carried over; for the studies checked, unresolved V genes explain less than half of this, and the remainder is unexplained. Within this sample are about 1,900,000 clones, with over 85% of them counted one time only. The ten biggest clones cover 1% to 1.5% of the sample. Sequenced input: naive CD8+ T cells sorted from blood. The cell subset or site label on this specimen signifies: CD45RA+CCR7+. The receptors originated from a young man in good health.

This chain uses TRBV5-1 with TRBJ2-3; 8 bases are a match to TRBD2. The CDR3 runs 17 residues. V was clipped by 0 bases and J by 1 base; unmatched bases: 7. Germline V gives CDR1 SGHRS, CDR2 YFSETQ. In DNA, the CDR3 is TGCGCCAGCAGCTTGGCGATTGCGGGAGGTCGCACAGATACGCAGTATTTT. Translated, it gives CASSLAIAGGRTDTQYF.

This rearrangement joins TRBV2 to TRBJ2-1; D gene ambiguous. This CDR3 has 13 amino acids. The V and J ends lost 6 bases and 3 bases respectively, with 9 bases between them. Germline V lookup: CDR1 SNHLY, CDR2 FYNNEI. CDR3: CASSPPDYNEQFF. The CDR3 bases are TGTGCCAGCAGCCCCCCGGACTACAATGAGCAGTTCTTC.

The chain links TRBV13 to TRBJ1-2; D is possibly TRBD1 (6 bases). The CDR3 runs to 14 residues. Trimming pared 6 bases from V and 3 bases from J, leaving 14 bases between. The V gene's germline CDR1 is PRHDT and CDR2 FYEKMQ (reference sequence). CDR3 amino acids: CASRHGGLHYGYTF. CDR3 DNA: TGTGCCAGCAGGCATGGGGGCCTCCACTATGGCTACACCTTC.

J is TRBJ1-1 and V is TRBV5-1, with TRBD1 matching 7 bases. J was trimmed by 6 bases and V by 0 bases; bases with no gene match: 8. This CDR3 spans 15 amino acids. CDR1 and CDR2 (germline): SGHRS, YFSETQ. The CDR3 loop reads CASSLEGGVGSEAFF. CDR3 nucleotides: TGCGCCAGCAGCTTGGAAGGGGGCGTGGGGTCTGAAGCTTTCTTT.

The V and J genes are TRBV7-9 and TRBJ2-3; the match to TRBD2 covers 9 bases. V shed 0 bases and J 5 bases; nucleotides not matched to a gene: 9. The CDR3 sequence is 17 residues long. Germline V gene sequence: CDR1 SEHNR, CDR2 FQNEAQ (reference sequence). The CDR3 coding sequence is TGTGCCAGCAGCTTAGCGGTGGCGGGAGGGCCGGAAGATACGCAGTATTTT. Its translation: CASSLAVAGGPEDTQYF. Together with reference TRBV7-9 and TRBJ2-3, the CDR3 gives the full variable domain: DTGVSQNPRHKITKRGQNVTFRCDPISEHNRLYWYRQTLGQGPEFLTYFQNEAQLEKSRLLSDRFSAERPKGSFSTLEIQRTEQGDSAMYLCASSLAVAGGPEDTQYFGPGTRLTVL.

The V gene is TRBV6-7, the J gene TRBJ2-5, with 8 bases matching TRBD2. TRBV6-7 is marked as an open reading frame, function uncertain. This CDR3 comprises 12 residues. This CDR3 reads CRGSGSWETQYF. The CDR3 DNA follows: TGTCGGGGAAGCGGGAGTTGGGAGACCCAGTACTTC.

The V gene is TRBV9, the J gene TRBJ2-5; 7 nucleotides match TRBD1. The CDR3 consists of 14 residues. The germline gives CDR1 SGDLS, CDR2 YYNGEE. Trimming took 3 bases from V and 2 from J; bases not matched to a gene: 4. The CDR3 coding sequence is TGTGCCAGCAGCGGCCGACAGGGTCAAGAGACCCAGTACTTC. Its translation is CASSGRQGQETQYF.

This sequence joins TRBV6-6 and TRBJ2-4; no firm D call. The V end was cut by 0 bases, the J end by 12 bases, with 6 bases between. The CDR3 totals 11 residues. Germline loops: CDR1 MNHNY, CDR2 SVGAGI (reference sequence). CDR3 sequence (DNA): TGTGCCAGCAGTTACTCTGGCGATCAGTACTTC. Translated: CASSYSGDQYF.

V gene TRBV9 combines with J gene TRBJ1-4; D is unresolved. The CDR3 has 15 amino acids. CDR1 is SGDLS and CDR2 is YYNGEE in the germline V gene. The V end was cut by 0 bases, the J end by 0 bases, with 6 bases between. The CDR3 here is CASSVEDTTNEKLFF. CDR3 nucleotides: TGTGCCAGCAGCGTAGAAGACACAACTAATGAAAAACTGTTTTTT.

V is TRBV7-9 and J is TRBJ2-7; no definite D call. Looked up from germline, CDR1 is SEHNR and CDR2 is FQNEAQ (reference sequence). Deletions cut 8 bases from V and 0 bases from J, with 11 bases between. The CDR3 consists of 13 residues. CDR3 DNA: TGTGCCAGCCGGTTCGACCTCTCCTACGAGCAGTACTTC. Translating it yields CASRFDLSYEQYF.

As concerns this clone: Other nucleotide sequences from this sample produce the same CDR3. The chain uses TRBV9 and TRBJ2-7; 11 bases agree with TRBD2. V shed 2 bases and J 1 base; nucleotides not matched to a gene: 2. CDR3 length: 15 residues. Germline assignment: CDR1 SGDLS and CDR2 YYNGEE. The CDR3 protein is CASSVGLADSYEQYF. The CDR3 bases are TGTGCCAGCAGCGTGGGACTAGCGGATTCCTACGAGCAGTACTTC.

The V and J genes are TRBV19 and TRBJ2-5; D unresolved. Per germline, CDR1 LNHDA and CDR2 SQIVND (reference sequence). This CDR3 spans 14 amino acids. V dropped 5 bases and J dropped 0 bases, with 10 bases sitting between them. CDR3 residues: CASSLYSDQETQYF. CDR3 DNA sequence: TGTGCCAGTAGTCTTTACAGTGACCAAGAGACCCAGTACTTC.

The chain carries TRBV7-8 and TRBJ2-5; 10 bases are a match to TRBD1. This CDR3 is 14 amino acids long. Germline V CDR1 and CDR2: SGHVS, FQNEAQ. With 5 bases clipped from V and 5 bases from J, the junction kept 5 bases outside the gene matches. The DNA of the CDR3 is TGTGCCAGCAGCCCCTTGGACAGGGGGGAGACCCAGTACTTC. Translating gives CASSPLDRGETQYF.

As to this clone: The sample holds other DNA sequences that translate to the same CDR3. V is TRBV27 and J is TRBJ2-3; 8 bases match TRBD2. Germline V gene lookup returns CDR1 MNHEY and CDR2 SMNVEV (reference sequence). The CDR3 runs to 16 residues. V gave up 3 bases and J gave up 2 bases; unmatched junction bases: 7. CDR3 loop: CASSLSGGPSTDTQYF. CDR3 DNA sequence: TGTGCCAGCAGTTTGTCGGGAGGGCCTTCCACAGATACGCAGTATTTT.

The CDR3 loop is CASSQPTGAYEQYF. The CDR3 bases are TGCGCCAGCAGCCAGCCCACAGGGGCCTACGAGCAGTACTTC. This chain connects TRBV4-1 to TRBJ2-7, with 7 bases fitting TRBD1. The CDR3 has 14 amino acids. Germline V gene sequence: CDR1 MGHRA, CDR2 YSYEKL. V lost 3 bases, J lost 2 bases, and 4 bases stayed unmatched.

V and J are TRBV5-6 and TRBJ2-7; unclear D gene. V was clipped by 2 bases and J by 5 bases, with 14 bases between them. Per the germline V gene, CDR1 is SGHDT and CDR2 is YYEEEE. CDR3 length: 14 residues. The DNA of the CDR3 is TGTGCCAGCAGCTTTAGTTTGACAATACACGAGCAGTACTTC. Translated: CASSFSLTIHEQYF.

The V call is TRBV15, the J call TRBJ1-5; D is possibly TRBD1 (6 bases). Germline loops: CDR1 LNHNV, CDR2 YYDKDF (reference sequence). This CDR3 contains 13 residues. Deletions cut 9 bases from V and 5 bases from J, with 14 bases between. CDR3 sequence: CATTGQRDQPQHF. CDR3 coding DNA: TGTGCCACTACTGGACAGCGCGATCAGCCCCAGCATTTT.

Regarding this clone: Additional DNA sequences in this sample encode the identical CDR3. V and J are TRBV7-9 and TRBJ2-5; D gene unclear. The CDR3 has 10 amino acids. V lost 8 bases and J lost 5, with 6 bases in between. Germline values: CDR1 SEHNR, CDR2 FQNEAQ (reference sequence). This CDR3 is CASSLETQYF. The CDR3 nucleotides read TGTGCCAGCTCTCTGGAGACCCAGTACTTC.

V usage is TRBV30 and J usage is TRBJ1-2; weak D call: TRBD1 (5 bases). The CDR3 runs 16 residues. The germline V gene encodes CDR1 GTSNPN and CDR2 SVGIG (reference sequence). The V end lost 1 base, the J end lost 0 bases, and 15 bases lay between the germline ends. The DNA of the CDR3 is TGTGCCTGGAGTGCAACGCGGGACGCCGCTAACTATGGCTACACCTTC. Amino acid sequence: CAWSATRDAANYGYTF.

V and J are TRBV5-4 and TRBJ1-4; TRBD1 agrees at 10 bases. Germline-derived CDR1 and CDR2 are SGHNT and YYREEE (reference sequence). The CDR3 totals 16 residues. V shed 4 bases, J shed 3 bases, and the junction held 6 bases outside the gene matches. The CDR3 protein is CASSADRGHANEKLFF. The CDR3 DNA reads as TGTGCCAGCAGCGCAGACAGGGGGCATGCTAATGAAAAACTGTTTTTT.

The chain joins TRBV6-1 to TRBJ1-1; the D gene is possibly TRBD1 (6 bases). V lost 4 bases and J 8 bases, leaving 11 bases between the germline ends. CDR1 and CDR2 (germline): MNHNS, SASEGT. CDR3 length: 12 amino acids. The CDR3 DNA is TGTGCCAGCAGTGTCAGGGGTCCCGAAGCTTTCTTT. Translating gives CASSVRGPEAFF.

This rearrangement joins TRBV25-1 to TRBJ2-5; 7 nucleotides align to TRBD1. V lost 4 bases and J lost 9; bases outside the gene matches: 17. The germline V gene encodes CDR1 MGHDK and CDR2 SYGVNS. The CDR3 sequence is 16 residues long. CDR3 coding DNA: TGTGCCAGCAGTGGACAGGGACGAAGGGACCCCGAGGCCCAGTACTTC. Translation: CASSGQGRRDPEAQYF. Full variable domain (rest looked up from reference TRBV25-1 and TRBJ2-5): EADIYQTPRYLVIGTGKKITLECSQTMGHDKMYWYQQDPGMELHLIHYSYGVNSTEKGDLSSESTVSRIRTEHFPLTLESARPSHTSQYLCASSGQGRRDPEAQYFGPGTRLLVL.

This clone was seen a few times. J is TRBJ1-1 and V is TRBV30; no clear D gene. Germline loops: CDR1 GTSNPN, CDR2 SVGIG (reference sequence). The CDR3 loop spans 13 amino acids. V was clipped by 4 bases and J by 4 bases, with 13 bases between them. Here the CDR3 reads CAWNLIPGTEAFF. The CDR3 nucleotides are TGTGCCTGGAACCTGATCCCGGGCACTGAAGCTTTCTTT.

The chain couples TRBV7-2 to TRBJ1-6; 8 nucleotides agree with TRBD1. CDR1 is SGHTA, CDR2 FQGNSA, per germline. The CDR3 runs 17 residues. The trim removed 1 base at V and 4 bases at J, leaving 6 bases unmatched. The CDR3 DNA reads TGTGCCAGCAGCTTAGAGGGACAGGTTATTTATAATTCACCCCTCCACTTT. Its translation is CASSLEGQVIYNSPLHF.